Sequencing of this TCR beta chain was carried out in a study of blood T cells in healthy people across ages. The CDR3 length is 11 residues. The germline gives CDR1 SQVTM, CDR2 ANQGSEA. Trimming removed 6 bases at V and 4 bases at J, with 9 bases between. PCR was performed a second time for roughly 7 to 11 cycles using a sample-barcoded 5' primer and a J-beta primer mix. TCRdb processed the 5' RACE reads anew with MiXCR; each CDR3 protein has one entry. This table has 1.5 million to 2 million distinct CDR3 sequences, 28% appearing once. This clonotype turned up a few times. Sequencing input: blood. The sequence was obtained from a woman aged 25 to 45 in good health. V and J are TRBV29-1 and TRBJ1-2; a possible D gene is TRBD1 (5 bases). CDR3 DNA sequence: TGCAGCGTAACTGGGGGCTATGGCTACACCTTC. Its protein product is CSVTGGYGYTF.